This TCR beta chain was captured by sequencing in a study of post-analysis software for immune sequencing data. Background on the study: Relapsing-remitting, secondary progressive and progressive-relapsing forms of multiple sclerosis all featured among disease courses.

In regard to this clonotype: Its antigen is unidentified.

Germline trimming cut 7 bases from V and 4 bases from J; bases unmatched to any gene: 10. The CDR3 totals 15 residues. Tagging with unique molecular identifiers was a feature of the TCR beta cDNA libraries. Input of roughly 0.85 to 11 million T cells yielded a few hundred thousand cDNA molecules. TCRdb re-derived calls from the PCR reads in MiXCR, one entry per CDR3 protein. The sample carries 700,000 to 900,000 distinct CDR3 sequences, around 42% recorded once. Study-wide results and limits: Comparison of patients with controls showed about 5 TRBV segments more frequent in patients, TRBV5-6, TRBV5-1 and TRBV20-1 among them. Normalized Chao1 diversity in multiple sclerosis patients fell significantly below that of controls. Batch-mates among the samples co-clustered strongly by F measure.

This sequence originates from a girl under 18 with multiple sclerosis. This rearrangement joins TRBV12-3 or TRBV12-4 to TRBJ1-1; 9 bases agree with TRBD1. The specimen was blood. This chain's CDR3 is CASTDITTGGTEAFF. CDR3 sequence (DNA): TGTGCCAGCACCGACATCACGACAGGGGGCACTGAAGCTTTCTTT.